These T cell receptor beta chains were read from a single sample in a study of shared clonotypes between healthy human individuals. Clones were read by immunoSEQ multiplex PCR, and TCRdb kept only the in-frame ones, dropping some. The sample includes about 2.3 million clones, 85% to 95% of them seen just once. Input material: naive CD4+ T cells from PBMCs. These receptors came from a man younger than 35 in good health. Some clones in this sample may be carry-over from other donors' samples. Each CDR3 is given with its conserved first and last residue. The D gene is left open where the match is weak.

J,D,V,CDR3
TRBJ2-7,.,TRBV28,CASTKAVSGEQYF
TRBJ2-3,.,TRBV7-2,CASSPGTVSTDTQYF
TRBJ1-5,.,TRBV5-1,CASSLRPSGQGNQPQHF
TRBJ1-1,.,TRBV4-2,CASSQVGKNTEAFF
TRBJ1-1,.,TRBV27,CASSSLRDTEAFF
TRBJ2-5,.,TRBV4-1,CASSLSPGEETQYF
TRBJ2-1,.,TRBV2,CASSVKGNEQFF
TRBJ1-4,.,TRBV9,CASSVGPNWVDTNEKLFF
TRBJ1-4,.,TRBV5-6,CASSLTGAGEKLFF
TRBJ1-6,TRBD1,TRBV7-9,CASSPSGDRVSPLHF
TRBJ1-3,.,TRBV5-5,CASSLTDRSGNTIYF
TRBJ2-1,TRBD2,TRBV27,CASSEGTSGHNEQFF
TRBJ1-1,.,TRBV6-5,CASNPNTEAFF
TRBJ2-5,.,TRBV30,CAWSGGETQYF
TRBJ2-2,.,TRBV7-3,CASSLFAVNTGELFF
TRBJ1-5,.,TRBV30,CAWSGGNNQPQHF
TRBJ1-1,.,TRBV7-2,CASSLGGLSEAFF
TRBJ2-2,.,TRBV9,CASSRIDASGELFF
TRBJ2-3,.,TRBV30,CAWSVQLRDTQYF
TRBJ2-1,TRBD2,TRBV9,CASSVVDSGGLSYNEQFF
TRBJ1-4,TRBD1,TRBV18,CASTGQGNEKLFF
TRBJ2-3,TRBD2,TRBV30,CAGTSGSTDTQYF
TRBJ2-7,.,TRBV19,CASAGGGYSYEQYF
TRBJ1-5,.,TRBV5-1,CASSFGGGEGGQPQHF
TRBJ2-5,.,TRBV4-3,CASSSLLGQGTQYF
TRBJ1-2,TRBD1,TRBV7-2,CASSSPGGQAYGYTF
TRBJ2-5,.,TRBV5-1,CASSFTGRGGETQYF
TRBJ2-5,TRBD1,TRBV28,CASSKRAGGEGQETQYF
TRBJ2-2,.,TRBV9,CASSADPYGGFGGELFF
TRBJ2-3,.,TRBV6-1,CASRDRRAFTDTQYF
TRBJ1-1,.,TRBV27,CASSPYGTENTEAFF
TRBJ2-5,TRBD2,TRBV7-2,CASSSGLAGTQYF
TRBJ1-6,.,TRBV29-1,CSAGSSYNSPLHF
TRBJ2-7,TRBD1,TRBV18,CASSPQQGAHEQYF
TRBJ2-3,.,TRBV2,CASSPRGTLSTDTQYF
TRBJ2-7,.,TRBV7-3,CASSPGPAASYEQYF
TRBJ2-5,TRBD1,TRBV5-1,CASSSTGTGGAQTQYF
TRBJ2-2,.,TRBV11-2,CASSPRSGELFF
TRBJ1-5,.,TRBV6-1,CASIEGVAGQPQHF
TRBJ2-1,.,TRBV6-5,CASSRSTGLLISRVF
TRBJ1-1,.,TRBV27,CASSLIRGGGPEAFF
TRBJ2-7,TRBD2,TRBV2,CASRGLAGPHEQYF
TRBJ1-2,.,TRBV9,CASSPRPVNFAGYTF
TRBJ1-1,TRBD1,TRBV18,CASSPSTGPNTEAFF
TRBJ2-1,TRBD2,TRBV11-2,CASSQGLAGTLYNEQFF
TRBJ1-1,.,TRBV10-3,CAISPDSLNTEAFF
TRBJ2-7,TRBD2,TRBV4-1,CASSQDYSGSLSYEQYF
TRBJ2-7,.,TRBV6-1,CASIWARRNEQYF
TRBJ1-2,.,TRBV7-9,CASANRQELGYTF
TRBJ1-5,TRBD1,TRBV23-1,CASSPQQLGQGRKPQHF
TRBJ2-1,.,TRBV9,CASSVGGAGPYNEQFF
TRBJ1-2,.,TRBV7-2,CASSTGTYGYTF
TRBJ2-4,TRBD2,TRBV7-3,CASSLAGVGNIQYF
TRBJ1-4,.,TRBV6-1,CASSERGRTNEKLFF